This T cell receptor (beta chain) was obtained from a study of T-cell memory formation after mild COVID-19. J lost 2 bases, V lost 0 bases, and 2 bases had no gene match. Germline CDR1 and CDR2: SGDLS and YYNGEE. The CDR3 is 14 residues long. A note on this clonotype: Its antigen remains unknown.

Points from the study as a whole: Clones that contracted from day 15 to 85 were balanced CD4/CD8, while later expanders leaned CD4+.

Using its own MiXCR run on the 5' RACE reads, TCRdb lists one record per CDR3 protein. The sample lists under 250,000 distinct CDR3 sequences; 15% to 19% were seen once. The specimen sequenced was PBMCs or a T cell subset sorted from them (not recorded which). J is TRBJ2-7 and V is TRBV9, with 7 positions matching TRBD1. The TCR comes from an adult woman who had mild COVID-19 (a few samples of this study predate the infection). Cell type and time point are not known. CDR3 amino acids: CASSVDDRAYEQYF. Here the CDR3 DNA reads TGTGCCAGCAGCGTAGATGACAGGGCCTACGAGCAGTACTTC.